This TCR beta chain was sequenced during a study of blood T cell repertoires in COVID-19. Libraries were prepared by immunoSEQ multiplex PCR; TCRdb keeps only in-frame clonotypes and omits some of them. The sample includes 100,000 to 150,000 clones, 80% of them seen just once. V shed 4 bases, J shed 1 base, and the junction held 9 bases outside the gene matches. Germline V gives CDR1 SGHRS, CDR2 YFSETQ. CDR3 length: 16 residues. The receptor was derived from a man aged 55 to 70 with active or convalescent COVID-19. The V call is TRBV5-1, the J call TRBJ2-5; TRBD1 aligns across 8 bases. The sequencing input was peripheral blood. CDR3 sequence reads: CASSALPGTGQETQYF. The DNA of the CDR3 is TGCGCCAGCAGCGCCTTACCCGGGACAGGCCAAGAGACCCAGTACTTC.